The following is a T cell receptor (beta chain) sequence with its context. Its target is unknown. This record belongs to a study of CD8+ T cells in alopecia areata. Study-level findings and limits: Clonality was higher in lesional than normal scalp, especially in alopecia totalis/universalis. Normal skin's resident alphabeta T cells are also sequenced in scalp samples.

cDNA reverse transcribed from extracted RNA served as the sequencing template. Method: immunoSEQ multiplex PCR; TCRdb's copy keeps in-frame clones and lacks some. Here the sample spans about 190,000 clones, 60% being singletons. The treatment here: oral pan-JAK inhibitor, 5-10 mg twice daily. Specimens obtained from alopecia areata patients comprised lesional scalp punch biopsies and peripheral blood. The V end lost 5 bases, the J end lost 1 base, and 11 bases lay between the germline ends. The CDR3 loop spans 14 amino acids. Germline V gene sequence: CDR1 MNHNS, CDR2 SASEGT. The material was CD4+ T cells sorted from blood, obtained at week 24, from a patient treated with tofacitinib. The gene calls are TRBV6-1 and TRBJ1-1; a possible D gene is TRBD1 (6 bases). The receptor's source is a human donor with alopecia areata. The CDR3 here is CASSNRESNTEAFF. CDR3 coding DNA: TGTGCCAGCAGTAACAGGGAGTCGAACACTGAAGCTTTCTTT.